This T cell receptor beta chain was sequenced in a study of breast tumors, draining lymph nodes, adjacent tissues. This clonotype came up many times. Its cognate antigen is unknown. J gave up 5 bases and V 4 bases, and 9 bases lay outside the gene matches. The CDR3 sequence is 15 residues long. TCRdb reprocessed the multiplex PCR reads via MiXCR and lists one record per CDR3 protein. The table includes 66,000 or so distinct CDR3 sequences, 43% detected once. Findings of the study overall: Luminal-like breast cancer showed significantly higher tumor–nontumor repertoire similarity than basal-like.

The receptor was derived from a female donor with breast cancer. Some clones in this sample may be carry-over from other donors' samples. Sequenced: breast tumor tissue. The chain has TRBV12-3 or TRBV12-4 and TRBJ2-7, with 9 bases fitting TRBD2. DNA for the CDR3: TGTGCCAGCAGTTCACGATATAGCGGGGGCCACGAGCAGTACTTC. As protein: CASSSRYSGGHEQYF.